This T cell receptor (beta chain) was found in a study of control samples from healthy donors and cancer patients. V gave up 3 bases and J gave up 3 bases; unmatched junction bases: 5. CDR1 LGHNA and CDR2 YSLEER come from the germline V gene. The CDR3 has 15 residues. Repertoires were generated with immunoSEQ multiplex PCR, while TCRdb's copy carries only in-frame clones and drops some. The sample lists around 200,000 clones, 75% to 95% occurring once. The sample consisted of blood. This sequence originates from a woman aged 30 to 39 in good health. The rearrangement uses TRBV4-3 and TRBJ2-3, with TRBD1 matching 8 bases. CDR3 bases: TGCGCCAGCAGCCAGCGGACAGGGAGGACAGATACGCAGTATTTT. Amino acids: CASSQRTGRTDTQYF.